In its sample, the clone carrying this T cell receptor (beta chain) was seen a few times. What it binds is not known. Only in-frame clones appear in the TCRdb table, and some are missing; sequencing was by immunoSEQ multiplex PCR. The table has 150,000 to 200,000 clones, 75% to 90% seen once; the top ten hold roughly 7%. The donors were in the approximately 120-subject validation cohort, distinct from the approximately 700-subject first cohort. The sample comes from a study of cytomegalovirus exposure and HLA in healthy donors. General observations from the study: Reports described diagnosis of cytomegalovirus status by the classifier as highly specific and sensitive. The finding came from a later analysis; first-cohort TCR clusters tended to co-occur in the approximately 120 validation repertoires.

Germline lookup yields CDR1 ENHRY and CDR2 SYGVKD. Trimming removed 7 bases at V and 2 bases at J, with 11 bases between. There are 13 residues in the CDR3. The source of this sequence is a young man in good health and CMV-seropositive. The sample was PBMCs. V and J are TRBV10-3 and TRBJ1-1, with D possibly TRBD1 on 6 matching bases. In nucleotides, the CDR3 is TGTGCCATCACCAGGGGCTCTAACACTGAAGCTTTCTTT. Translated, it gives CAITRGSNTEAFF.